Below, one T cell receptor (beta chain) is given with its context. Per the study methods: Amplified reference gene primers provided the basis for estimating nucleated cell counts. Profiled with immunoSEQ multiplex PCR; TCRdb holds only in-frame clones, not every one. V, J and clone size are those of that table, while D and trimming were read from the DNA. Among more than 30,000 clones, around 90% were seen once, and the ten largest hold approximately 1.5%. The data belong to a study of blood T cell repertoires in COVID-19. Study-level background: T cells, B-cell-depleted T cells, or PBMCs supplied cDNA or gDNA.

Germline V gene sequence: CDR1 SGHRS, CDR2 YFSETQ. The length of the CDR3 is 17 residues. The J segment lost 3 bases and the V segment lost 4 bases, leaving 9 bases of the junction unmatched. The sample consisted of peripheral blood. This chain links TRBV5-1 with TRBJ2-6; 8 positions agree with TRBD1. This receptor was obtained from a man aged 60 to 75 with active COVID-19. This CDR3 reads CASSPGQGSGGANVLTF. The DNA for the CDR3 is TGCGCCAGCAGCCCCGGACAGGGTTCGGGTGGGGCCAACGTCCTGACTTTC.